The 8 T cell receptor beta chains below come from one sample, sequenced in a study of T-cell memory formation after mild COVID-19. A single record per CDR3 protein comes from TCRdb applying MiXCR to the 5' RACE reads. The sample has fewer than 15,000 distinct CDR3 sequences, about 22% seen once. Sequencing was done on a sample of PBMCs or a T cell subset sorted from them (not recorded which). The receptors derive from a man between 18 and 29 years old who had mild COVID-19 (a few samples of this study predate the infection). Cell type and time point are not known.

The sample holds many counts of this clonotype. The CDR3 is CASSADGRGIQYF. CDR3 in DNA: TGTGCCAGCAGCGCAGACGGGAGGGGCATTCAGTACTTC. The chain couples TRBV7-9 to TRBJ2-4; 8 nucleotides agree with TRBD2. Germline V gene lookup returns CDR1 SEHNR and CDR2 FQNEAQ (reference sequence). The CDR3 sequence is 13 residues long. Unmatched junction bases numbered 6, after V lost 5 bases and J lost 9 bases.

This clonotype was seen a handful of times. The chain has TRBV5-6 and TRBJ1-1; D is unclear. The V end was cut by 0 bases, the J end by 4 bases, with 16 bases between. There are 16 residues in the CDR3. Germline V gene sequence: CDR1 SGHDT, CDR2 YYEEEE. The CDR3 DNA follows: TGTGCCAGCAGCTTGGATGACCCAGTGTCATCCACTGAAGCTTTCTTT. Encoded protein: CASSLDDPVSSTEAFF.

This chain connects TRBV30 to TRBJ1-1, with a possible D match to TRBD1 (5 bases). Germline CDR1 reads GTSNPN; CDR2 reads SVGIG (reference sequence). The CDR3 is 13 amino acids. The ends were cut back, 1 base at V and 3 bases at J, with 9 bases in the middle. The CDR3 protein is CAWSGEGYTEAFF. DNA for the CDR3: TGTGCCTGGAGTGGCGAGGGGTACACTGAAGCTTTCTTT.

This clonotype has a count of ten or more. The chain has TRBV5-5 and TRBJ1-2, with 9 nucleotides matching TRBD1. CDR3 length: 14 residues. V was clipped by 4 bases and J by 8 bases; unmatched bases: 9. Germline V gene data show CDR1 as SGHKS and CDR2 as YYEKEE (reference sequence). The chain's CDR3 is CASSDTGTGYGYTF. The DNA of the CDR3 is TGTGCCAGCAGCGATACCGGGACAGGGTACGGCTACACCTTC.

This clonotype has ten or more counts. This chain uses TRBV20-1 with TRBJ1-2; D is unclear. Trimming pared 1 base from V and 2 bases from J, leaving 5 bases between. This CDR3 region has 12 residues. Germline lookup yields CDR1 DFQATT and CDR2 SNEGSKA (reference sequence). The CDR3 sequence is CSARARNYGYTF. CDR3 DNA sequence: TGCAGTGCTAGAGCACGGAACTATGGCTACACCTTC.

This clonotype was counted at least ten times. This chain uses TRBV4-3 with TRBJ1-2; possible D gene TRBD1, 6 bases. This CDR3 is 15 amino acids long. Germline V gene sequence: CDR1 LGHNA, CDR2 YSLEER. Trimming took 1 base from V and 0 from J, leaving 9 bases between them. As DNA, the CDR3 is TGCGCCAGCAGCCAAGGTCCAGGGGCTAACTATGGCTACACCTTC. Its translation: CASSQGPGANYGYTF.

This clonotype was detected ten times or more. The chain joins TRBV4-3 to TRBJ2-4; no definite D call. There are 15 residues in the CDR3. With 0 bases removed from V and 4 bases from J, the gap between germline ends came to 10 bases. CDR1 and CDR2 (germline): LGHNA, YSLEER. This CDR3 is CASSQDGQMKNIQYF. Here the CDR3 DNA reads TGCGCCAGCAGCCAAGACGGCCAAATGAAAAACATTCAGTACTTC.

This clonotype was seen many times. This chain joins TRBV28 and TRBJ1-5; D perhaps matches TRBD1 (5 bases). Germline assignment: CDR1 MDHEN and CDR2 SYDVKM. V lost 1 base, J lost 6 bases, and 22 bases lay in between. This CDR3 has 18 residues. The CDR3 protein is CASSLSKGDAATSQPQHF. In DNA form, the CDR3 reads TGTGCCAGCAGTTTATCAAAAGGGGACGCAGCCACGAGTCAGCCCCAGCATTTT. Combining the CDR3 with reference TRBV28 and TRBJ1-5 gives the whole variable domain DVKVTQSSRYLVKRTGEKVFLECVQDMDHENMFWYRQDPGLGLRLIYFSYDVKMKEKGDIPEGYSVSREKKERFSLILESASTNQTSMYLCASSLSKGDAATSQPQHFGDGTRLSIL.